The T cell receptor (beta chain) described here comes from a study of blood T cell repertoires in COVID-19. Study at large: Spain, Italy and the United States supplied samples that represented acute and convalescent COVID-19.

The germline V gene encodes CDR1 LGHDT and CDR2 YNNKEL (reference sequence). This CDR3 contains 15 residues. V lost 4 bases to trimming and J lost 6 bases; unmatched junction nucleotides: 8. Repertoires were generated with immunoSEQ multiplex PCR, while TCRdb's copy carries only in-frame clones and drops some. Of hundreds of thousands of clones in the sample, around 90% are singletons; the top ten hold more than 8.5%. The sample comprised peripheral blood. The receptor was isolated from a woman in her 70s with COVID-19, enrolled during active disease. V usage is TRBV3-1 (or the pseudogene TRBV3-2) and J usage is TRBJ1-2, with 10 bases matching TRBD1. The CDR3: CASSPTGTGVNGYTF. The CDR3 DNA reads as TGTGCCAGCAGCCCGACCGGGACAGGGGTTAATGGCTACACCTTC.